Listed here are 17 T cell receptor beta chains from one sample, sequenced in a study of breast tumors, draining lymph nodes, adjacent tissues. MiXCR, applied by TCRdb to the multiplex PCR reads, yields one record per CDR3 protein. This sample has tens of thousands of distinct CDR3 sequences; roughly 55% occur once, and the top ten carry approximately 15%. The sample comprised breast tumor tissue. The receptors were sampled from a female donor with breast cancer. Some clones in this sample may be carry-over from other donors' samples.

The gene calls are TRBV24-1 and TRBJ2-2, with D uncertain. The CDR3 consists of 15 residues. The V end was cut by 4 bases, the J end by 5 bases, with 13 bases between. Germline V gene data show CDR1 as KGHDR and CDR2 as SFDVKD. DNA for the CDR3: TGTGCCACCAGTGACGCTCAGATTGGGACCGGGGAGCTGTTTTTT. Translating it yields CATSDAQIGTGELFF.

The chain joins TRBV5-1 to TRBJ1-4; a possible D gene is TRBD1 (5 bases). Trimming took 3 bases from V and 0 from J, leaving 6 bases between them. This CDR3 has 14 residues. The germline V gene has CDR1 SGHRS and CDR2 YFSETQ. The DNA of the CDR3 is TGCGCCAGCAGCTCGACAGCAACTAATGAAAAACTGTTTTTT. As protein: CASSSTATNEKLFF.

This clonotype was picked up many times. This chain uses TRBV10-3 with TRBJ2-5, with unresolved D. Germline loops: CDR1 ENHRY, CDR2 SYGVKD. Between the trimmed V and J ends, which lost 3 bases and 7 bases, there was a span of 12 bases. The CDR3 spans 13 residues. The chain's CDR3 is CAISDVSAATQYF. The DNA for the CDR3 is TGTGCCATCAGTGACGTCTCCGCGGCGACCCAGTACTTC.

This clonotype was counted once. The chain combines TRBV2 with TRBJ1-5; no clear D. The germline V gene has CDR1 SNHLY and CDR2 FYNNEI. V lost 2 bases and J 0 bases, leaving 11 bases between the germline ends. CDR3 length: 16 amino acids. The CDR3: CASSEQLQISNQPQHF. The CDR3 DNA reads as TGTGCCAGCAGTGAACAATTACAGATTAGCAATCAGCCCCAGCATTTT.

The V and J genes are TRBV24-1 and TRBJ2-7; 11 bases fit TRBD1. The CDR3 contains 14 residues. J lost 2 bases, V lost 12 bases, and 8 bases had no gene match. CDR1 KGHDR and CDR2 SFDVKD come from the germline V gene. Written as DNA, the CDR3 is TGTGCCGCCGTCCGGGGACAGGGGGCCTACGAGCAGTACTTC. It yields the protein CAAVRGQGAYEQYF.

By frequency in the sample, this clonotype is medium-sized. V gene TRBV2 combines with J gene TRBJ1-5, with 8 bases aligning to TRBD1. This CDR3 contains 15 residues. Unmatched junction bases numbered 8, after V lost 6 bases and J lost 4 bases. Germline V gene lookup returns CDR1 SNHLY and CDR2 FYNNEI. The CDR3 is CASRSGQAANQPQHF. The DNA for the CDR3 is TGTGCCAGCAGATCGGGACAGGCAGCGAATCAGCCCCAGCATTTT.

This chain links TRBV5-1 with TRBJ1-6; 10 positions agree with TRBD1. In germline, CDR1 is SGHRS, CDR2 YFSETQ. This CDR3 region has 16 residues. The junction had 7 bases not matched to a gene; V was cut back by 3 bases and J by 7 bases. This chain's CDR3 is CASSYGQGVDNSPLHF. As DNA, the CDR3 is TGCGCCAGCAGCTACGGACAGGGGGTCGACAATTCACCCCTCCACTTT.

Worth noting for this clonotype: One base away lies a much larger clone, so this may be a sequencing read error. As DNA, the CDR3 is TGCGCCAGCAGCCAAGAAGGGGGGGCGGGACAAGAGGCCCAGTACTTC. Protein product: CASSQEGGAGQEAQYF. The J gene is TRBJ2-5, the V gene TRBV4-1, with D possibly matching TRBD2 (7 bases). The V gene's germline CDR1 is MGHRA and CDR2 YSYEKL. CDR3 length: 16 residues.

As to this clonotype: The CDR3 ends on some other residue instead of the conserved phenylalanine or tryptophan, so this is likely a read error. V and J are TRBV2 and TRBJ2-1, with 10 nucleotides matching TRBD2. V lost 3 bases, J lost 8 bases, and 7 bases stayed unmatched. The CDR3 sequence is 15 residues long. Per the germline V gene, CDR1 is SNHLY and CDR2 is FYNNEI. In nucleotides, the CDR3 is TGTGCCAGCAGTGAGTTGTCTAGCGGGAGCCATGAGCAGTTCCTC. It is translated as CASSELSSGSHEQFL.

This clonotype was seen ten or more times. The genes are TRBV7-3 and TRBJ1-1; 8 nucleotides match TRBD1. The CDR3 covers 14 residues. V lost 1 base to trimming and J lost 5 bases; unmatched junction nucleotides: 3. Germline values: CDR1 SGHTA, CDR2 FQGTGA. Here the CDR3 DNA reads TGTGCCAGCAGCTTAAACAGGGGGTTTACTGAAGCTTTCTTT. Translated: CASSLNRGFTEAFF.

The rearrangement joins TRBV9 to TRBJ2-2; D call uncertain. The germline V and J ends were trimmed by 4 bases and 5 bases, with 6 bases remaining between them. This CDR3 is 12 amino acids long. Germline values: CDR1 SGDLS, CDR2 YYNGEE. The CDR3 DNA is TGTGCCAGCAGCTTCCATACCGGGGAGCTGTTTTTT. Translation: CASSFHTGELFF.

The V call is TRBV9, the J call TRBJ2-3; perhaps TRBD2 as D (6 bases). The V gene's germline CDR1 is SGDLS and CDR2 YYNGEE. CDR3 length: 15 amino acids. V was shortened by 2 bases and J by 2 bases, with 12 bases between the two germline ends. The CDR3 spells CASSVRGTPTDTQYF. Here the CDR3 DNA reads TGTGCCAGCAGCGTTAGAGGGACTCCCACAGATACGCAGTATTTT.

This chain joins TRBV6-5 and TRBJ1-3; D possibly corresponds to TRBD1 (5 bases). From germline, CDR1 is MNHEY and CDR2 SVGAGI. V was cut by 6 bases and J by 2 bases, with 11 bases left in between. The length of the CDR3 is 14 residues. The CDR3 coding sequence is TGTGCCAGCAGGGCGGGACTTACTGGAAACACCATATATTTT. It translates to CASRAGLTGNTIYF.

The rearrangement joins TRBV12-3 or TRBV12-4 to TRBJ1-5, with D possibly TRBD1 on 5 matching bases. The CDR3 sequence is 18 residues long. V shed 4 bases and J shed 2 bases, with 21 bases lying between them. The CDR3 sequence: CASSSDRPFGDGNQPQHF. The CDR3 nucleotides read TGTGCCAGCAGTTCCGACAGACCCTTTGGTGATGGCAATCAGCCCCAGCATTTT.

The J gene is TRBJ2-7, the V gene TRBV7-3; D call uncertain. Germline V gene data show CDR1 as SGHTA and CDR2 as FQGTGA. The V end lost 2 bases, the J end lost 7 bases, and 15 bases lay between the germline ends. The CDR3 runs 14 residues. The CDR3 here is CASSLGPTDGEQYF. The CDR3 bases are TGTGCCAGCAGCTTAGGGCCCACAGATGGAGAGCAGTACTTC.

This clonotype was seen many times. The chain couples TRBV15 to TRBJ2-5, with 11 nucleotides matching TRBD2. CDR1 and CDR2 from the germline V gene are LNHNV and YYDKDF (reference sequence). Trimming took 1 base from V and 5 from J; bases not matched to a gene: 12. The CDR3 has 18 residues. The CDR3 is CATSRAFKTSGGWETQYF. In DNA form, the CDR3 reads TGTGCCACCAGCAGAGCTTTTAAAACTAGCGGGGGTTGGGAGACCCAGTACTTC.

The J gene is TRBJ2-5, the V gene TRBV7-9; D may correspond to TRBD1 or TRBD2 (5 bases each). From germline, CDR1 is SEHNR and CDR2 FQNEAQ (reference sequence). The V gene lost 3 bases and the J gene lost 5 bases, with 10 bases spanning the gap. The CDR3 consists of 13 residues. The DNA of the CDR3 is TGTGCCAGCAGCTTTGGGGGTGGGGAGACCCAGTACTTC. Its protein product is CASSFGGGETQYF.